This is a list of T cell receptor beta chains from one sample in a study of T cell repertoires in cytomegalovirus infection. TCRdb re-called the reads through MiXCR, storing one row per CDR3 protein. The profile shows approximately 770,000 distinct CDR3 sequences, almost 30% of them singletons. What these receptors recognize is not known. This specimen was cultured CD8+ T cells from PBMCs, taken from culture after CMV antigen stimulation. The receptors originated from a human donor in good health (CMV status not recorded). Some clones in this sample may be carry-over from other donors' samples. Both conserved end residues are part of each CDR3. D genes are given only for firm matches. Some rows mark clone size as missing; the rest say once, few, many or name a class of expanded clone.

d_gene	abundance	v_gene	j_gene	CDR3aa	CDR3nt
NA	NA	TRBV7-8	TRBJ2-7	CASSLVAGTYEQYF	TGTGCCAGCAGCTTAGTGGCAGGGACCTACGAGCAGTACTTC
NA	NA	TRBV2	TRBJ2-6	CASSEAVLGSGANVLTF	TGTGCCAGCAGTGAAGCGGTGTTGGGGTCTGGGGCCAACGTCCTGACTTTC
NA	NA	TRBV7-9	TRBJ2-2	CASSFPRALDTGELFF	TGTGCCAGCAGCTTTCCTCGGGCCCTGGACACCGGGGAGCTGTTTTTT
NA	many	TRBV7-6	TRBJ1-1	CASSLGTANTEAFF	TGTGCCAGCAGCTTAGGGACAGCGAACACTGAAGCTTTCTTT
TRBD1	few	TRBV20-1	TRBJ1-2	CSARDTGAYGYTF	TGCAGTGCTAGAGATACAGGGGCCTATGGCTACACCTTC
NA	few	TRBV29-1	TRBJ2-1	CSVSPSTSLWVHEQFF	TGCAGCGTATCCCCCTCGACTAGTCTGTGGGTCCATGAGCAGTTCTTC
NA	NA	TRBV19	TRBJ2-3	CASTSLPGGPDTQYF	TGTGCCAGTACTAGCCTGCCCGGGGGCCCAGATACGCAGTATTTT
NA	few	TRBV7-9	TRBJ2-7	CASSRVGAPYEQYF	TGTGCCAGCAGCCGTGTAGGGGCCCCTTACGAGCAGTACTTC
NA	many	TRBV27	TRBJ2-1	CASSLSSSSYNEQFF	TGTGCCAGCAGCCTCTCGTCCAGCTCCTACAATGAGCAGTTCTTC
NA	NA	TRBV7-9	TRBJ1-2	CASSSPPEHRAANYGYTF	TGTGCCAGCAGCTCCCCCCCCGAACACAGGGCCGCTAACTATGGCTACACCTTC
NA	few	TRBV27	TRBJ1-6	CASSPRTDSPLHF	TGTGCCAGCAGTCCTCGGACGGATTCACCCCTCCACTTT
NA	NA	TRBV5-1	TRBJ1-2	CASSVHVRDGYTF	TGCGCCAGCAGCGTTCATGTTAGGGATGGCTACACCTTC
NA	NA	TRBV5-4	TRBJ2-3	CASRPPGEIHTDTQYF	TGTGCCAGCAGACCGCCGGGTGAGATACATACAGATACGCAGTATTTT
NA	once	TRBV4-1	TRBJ1-5	CASSQGRGEQPQHF	TGCGCCAGCAGCCAAGGAAGGGGGGAACAGCCCCAGCATTTT
TRBD2	NA	TRBV27	TRBJ2-2	CASRGTSGITGELFF	TGTGCCAGCAGGGGGACTAGCGGTATCACCGGGGAGCTGTTTTTT
TRBD1	NA	TRBV27	TRBJ2-7	CASRATGGVNYEQYF	TGTGCCAGCAGGGCGACAGGGGGGGTTAACTACGAGCAGTACTTC
NA	NA	TRBV7-6	TRBJ1-4	CASSLVEGALKNEKLFF	TGTGCCAGCAGCTTAGTTGAGGGAGCCTTAAAGAATGAAAAACTGTTTTTT
NA	NA	TRBV7-2	TRBJ2-3	CASSFEGSGTDTQYF	TGTGCCAGCAGCTTTGAAGGGAGCGGGACAGATACGCAGTATTTT
NA	few	TRBV15	TRBJ2-5	CATSRDWDPRRETQYF	TGTGCCACCAGCAGAGATTGGGACCCAAGAAGAGAGACCCAGTACTTC
NA	once	TRBV2	TRBJ1-2	CASSEATGALYGYTF	TGTGCCAGCAGTGAAGCGACTGGGGCCTTATATGGCTACACCTTC
NA	few	TRBV19	TRBJ2-7	CASIPRVSPSYEQYF	TGTGCCAGTATCCCTCGGGTCAGTCCTTCCTACGAGCAGTACTTC
TRBD1	NA	TRBV19	TRBJ1-1	CASSPGQGFTEAFF	TGTGCCAGTAGCCCGGGACAGGGCTTCACTGAAGCTTTCTTT
NA	NA	TRBV7-3	TRBJ2-2	CASSFGGLDNTGELFF	TGTGCCAGCAGCTTCGGGGGATTGGACAACACCGGGGAGCTGTTTTTT
NA	NA	TRBV6-5	TRBJ2-3	CASSYSRDLPDTQYF	TGTGCCAGCAGTTACTCGAGGGACCTCCCAGATACGCAGTATTTT
NA	few	TRBV7-8	TRBJ1-2	CASSLDPYTNYGYTF	TGTGCCAGCAGCTTAGACCCATACACTAACTATGGCTACACCTTC
NA	many	TRBV7-2	TRBJ1-2	CASSPARGEGVSLYGYTF	TGTGCCAGCAGCCCAGCAAGAGGGGAGGGGGTCAGTCTCTATGGCTACACCTTC